This T cell receptor (beta chain) originates from a study of T cells in Graves' hyperthyroidism and ophthalmopathy. The ends were cut back, 5 bases at V and 5 bases at J, with 18 bases in the middle. The CDR3 is 15 residues long. From germline, CDR1 is MNHEY and CDR2 SVGEGT. The CDR3 regions of TCR beta were amplified from RNA transcripts. HTBI primers were the set used in a first-round RT-PCR of the TCR CDR3. TCRdb reprocessed the multiplex PCR reads with MiXCR, giving one entry per CDR3 protein. Among about 540,000 distinct CDR3 sequences listed, more than 45% were seen once. This clonotype has at least ten counts.

V and J are TRBV6-2 or TRBV6-3 and TRBJ2-5; tentative D call: TRBD2 (6 bases). The clonotype comes from a young woman with Graves' hyperthyroidism. Sequenced input: peripheral blood or thyroid tissue (not recorded which). DNA for the CDR3: TGTGCCAGCAGTACCGGGACTCACCGGGGGGAGACCCAGTACTTC. This gives the protein CASSTGTHRGETQYF.